This is a list of T cell receptor beta chains from one sample in a study of lung T cells in sarcoidosis with Löfgren's syndrome. Each CDR3 protein is one row after TCRdb ran MiXCR on the reads. The sample consists of about 9,400 distinct CDR3 sequences, about 20% of them appearing once. What was sequenced was CD4+ T cells from bronchoalveolar lavage. These receptors were taken from a human donor with sarcoidosis (Löfgren's syndrome or another form), or a control subject (not recorded which). Both conserved end residues are part of each CDR3. D genes are given only for firm matches. Size tells how often a clone was seen (once, few, many) or the class of an expanded clone, and some rows leave it out.

CDR3aa: CASSGRRGSPLHF
CDR3nt: TGTGCCAGCAGTGGCAGGAGGGGCTCACCCCTCCACTTT
j_gene: TRBJ1-6
v_gene: TRBV27
abundance: medium-sized
d_gene: NA

CDR3aa: CATSRDKLRVAGGGAKNIQHF
CDR3nt: TGTGCCACCAGCAGAGATAAACTGCGGGTAGCGGGAGGGGGGGCCAAAAACATTCAGCACTTC
j_gene: TRBJ2-4
v_gene: TRBV15
abundance: NA
d_gene: TRBD2

CDR3aa: CASTSAYEQYF
CDR3nt: TGTGCCAGTACCTCAGCCTACGAGCAGTACTTC
j_gene: TRBJ2-7
v_gene: TRBV19
abundance: many
d_gene: NA

CDR3aa: CASSELTSSTDTQYF
CDR3nt: TGTGCCAGCAGTGAACTGACCTCTAGCACAGATACGCAGTATTTT
j_gene: TRBJ2-3
v_gene: TRBV2
abundance: many
d_gene: NA

CDR3aa: CASSCTGATDTQYF
CDR3nt: TGTGCCAGTAGTTGTACAGGGGCGACAGATACTCAGTATTTT
j_gene: TRBJ2-3
v_gene: TRBV19
abundance: NA
d_gene: TRBD1

CDR3aa: CASSIGGTGGNEQFF
CDR3nt: TGTGCCAGTAGTATAGGCGGGACAGGGGGCAATGAGCAGTTCTTC
j_gene: TRBJ2-1
v_gene: TRBV19
abundance: many
d_gene: TRBD1

CDR3aa: CASSRAGDLTDTQYF
CDR3nt: TGTGCCAGCTCACGTGCGGGGGACCTCACAGATACGCAGTATTTT
j_gene: TRBJ2-3
v_gene: TRBV18
abundance: many
d_gene: TRBD2

CDR3aa: CASSSPNGVRETQYF
CDR3nt: TGTGCCAGCAGCTCGCCCAACGGGGTTCGAGAGACCCAGTACTTC
j_gene: TRBJ2-5
v_gene: TRBV7-2
abundance: few
d_gene: NA

CDR3aa: CASSLAPRGDTQYF
CDR3nt: TGTGCCAGCAGCCTCGCACCCCGAGGGGATACGCAGTATTTT
j_gene: TRBJ2-3
v_gene: TRBV5-5
abundance: few
d_gene: NA

CDR3aa: CASSRRDKITDTQYF
CDR3nt: TGTGCCAGTAGTCGCCGGGACAAAATCACAGATACGCAGTATTTT
j_gene: TRBJ2-3
v_gene: TRBV19
abundance: many
d_gene: NA

CDR3aa: CASSPLAGGRHNEQFF
CDR3nt: TGTGCCAGCAGCCCATTAGCGGGAGGGCGGCACAATGAGCAGTTCTTC
j_gene: TRBJ2-1
v_gene: TRBV3-1
abundance: many
d_gene: TRBD2

CDR3aa: CSAPRSYNEQFF
CDR3nt: TGCAGCGCTCCTCGAAGTTACAATGAGCAGTTCTTC
j_gene: TRBJ2-1
v_gene: TRBV29-1
abundance: many
d_gene: NA

CDR3aa: CASSLGRALIPDTQYF
CDR3nt: TGTGCCAGCAGCTTAGGTAGGGCTCTTATCCCAGATACGCAGTATTTT
j_gene: TRBJ2-3
v_gene: TRBV7-9
abundance: NA
d_gene: NA

CDR3aa: CASTLGTRLNTEAFF
CDR3nt: TGTGCCAGTACGTTGGGGACACGGCTGAACACTGAAGCTTTCTTT
j_gene: TRBJ1-1
v_gene: TRBV19
abundance: many
d_gene: NA

CDR3aa: CSVPKTAGAFF
CDR3nt: TGCAGTGTTCCAAAGACCGCCGGGGCTTTCTTT
j_gene: TRBJ1-1
v_gene: TRBV20-1
abundance: many
d_gene: NA

CDR3aa: CAWRGGTGTKGTQYF
CDR3nt: TGTGCCTGGAGAGGGGGGACAGGAACGAAAGGGACCCAGTACTTC
j_gene: TRBJ2-5
v_gene: TRBV30
abundance: NA
d_gene: TRBD1

CDR3aa: CSLAADTQYF
CDR3nt: TGCTCGCTAGCGGCAGATACGCAGTATTTT
j_gene: TRBJ2-3
v_gene: TRBV20-1
abundance: many
d_gene: TRBD2

CDR3aa: CAISVLGYEQYF
CDR3nt: TGTGCCATCAGTGTATTGGGTTACGAGCAGTACTTC
j_gene: TRBJ2-7
v_gene: TRBV10-3
abundance: many
d_gene: NA

CDR3aa: CASSRDRASNQPQHF
CDR3nt: TGTGCCAGCAGCCGCGACAGGGCGAGCAATCAGCCCCAGCATTTT
j_gene: TRBJ1-5
v_gene: TRBV7-8
abundance: medium-sized
d_gene: TRBD1

CDR3aa: CASSLGQSNEQFF
CDR3nt: TGCGCCAGCAGCTTGGGACAGAGCAATGAGCAGTTCTTC
j_gene: TRBJ2-1
v_gene: TRBV5-1
abundance: few
d_gene: NA

CDR3aa: CASSSQATALWANVLTF
CDR3nt: TGTGCCAGCAGCTCCCAAGCCACGGCTTTATGGGCCAACGTCCTGACTTTC
j_gene: TRBJ2-6
v_gene: TRBV28
abundance: many
d_gene: NA

CDR3aa: CASSLVGQVTYEQYF
CDR3nt: TGCGCCAGCAGCTTGGTGGGACAGGTGACCTACGAGCAGTACTTC
j_gene: TRBJ2-7
v_gene: TRBV5-1
abundance: many
d_gene: TRBD1

CDR3aa: CSASGPGVLYEQYF
CDR3nt: TGCAGCGCGTCAGGACCAGGGGTCCTATACGAGCAGTACTTC
j_gene: TRBJ2-7
v_gene: TRBV29-1
abundance: few
d_gene: NA

CDR3aa: CASTPESRGEKLFF
CDR3nt: TGTGCCAGCACCCCGGAGTCCAGGGGGGAAAAACTGTTTTTT
j_gene: TRBJ1-4
v_gene: TRBV2
abundance: many
d_gene: TRBD1

CDR3aa: CASSPGTSGGYNEQFF
CDR3nt: TGTGCCAGTAGTCCGGGGACTAGCGGGGGCTACAATGAGCAGTTCTTC
j_gene: TRBJ2-1
v_gene: TRBV19
abundance: medium-sized
d_gene: TRBD2

CDR3aa: CSARPRRTSPLSSYEQYF
CDR3nt: TGCAGTGCTAGACCTCGCCGGACATCACCTTTGAGTTCCTACGAGCAGTACTTC
j_gene: TRBJ2-7
v_gene: TRBV20-1
abundance: many
d_gene: NA

CDR3aa: CASSLTVAGTEAFF
CDR3nt: TGTGCCAGCAGCTTAACGGTTGCAGGGACTGAAGCTTTCTTT
j_gene: TRBJ1-1
v_gene: TRBV7-6
abundance: medium-sized
d_gene: NA

CDR3aa: CSAHDRATDTQYF
CDR3nt: TGCAGTGCCCATGACAGAGCCACAGATACGCAGTATTTT
j_gene: TRBJ2-3
v_gene: TRBV20-1
abundance: many
d_gene: NA

CDR3aa: CASSLMGAGNTEAFF
CDR3nt: TGTGCCAGCAGCTTAATGGGGGCGGGGAACACTGAAGCTTTCTTT
j_gene: TRBJ1-1
v_gene: TRBV7-2
abundance: many
d_gene: NA

CDR3aa: CASILGDLTDTQYF
CDR3nt: TGTGCCAGCATACTGGGGGACCTCACAGATACGCAGTATTTT
j_gene: TRBJ2-3
v_gene: TRBV7-2
abundance: NA
d_gene: NA

CDR3aa: CASSPKGNTEAFF
CDR3nt: TGTGCCAGCTCACCGAAGGGGAACACTGAAGCTTTCTTT
j_gene: TRBJ1-1
v_gene: TRBV18
abundance: many
d_gene: NA

CDR3aa: CASSSGIIGGYTF
CDR3nt: TGTGCCAGCAGTAGTGGTATCATAGGTGGCTACACCTTC
j_gene: TRBJ1-2
v_gene: TRBV28
abundance: many
d_gene: NA

CDR3aa: CSASRGYQPQHF
CDR3nt: TGTAGTGCTAGTCGCGGCTATCAGCCCCAGCATTTT
j_gene: TRBJ1-5
v_gene: TRBV20-1
abundance: few
d_gene: NA

CDR3aa: CASSQDPGLAVRQFF
CDR3nt: TGTGCCAGCAGCCAAGATCCGGGACTAGCGGTGAGACAGTTCTTC
j_gene: TRBJ2-1
v_gene: TRBV4-2
abundance: many
d_gene: TRBD2

CDR3aa: CATRARTDHQETQYF
CDR3nt: TGTGCCACCAGAGCCCGGACAGATCATCAAGAGACCCAGTACTTC
j_gene: TRBJ2-5
v_gene: TRBV24-1
abundance: medium-sized
d_gene: NA

CDR3aa: CASTDLGGTDTQYF
CDR3nt: TGTGCCAGCACCGACCTCGGCGGTACAGATACGCAGTATTTT
j_gene: TRBJ2-3
v_gene: TRBV6-1
abundance: medium-sized
d_gene: NA

CDR3aa: CASSLLSGNTIYF
CDR3nt: TGTGCCAGCAGCCTGTTGAGTGGAAACACCATATATTTT
j_gene: TRBJ1-3
v_gene: TRBV6-2/TRBV6-3
abundance: medium-sized
d_gene: NA

CDR3aa: CATSPGYERGYTF
CDR3nt: TGTGCCACCAGTCCTGGTTATGAGCGCGGCTACACCTTC
j_gene: TRBJ1-2
v_gene: TRBV24-1
abundance: many
d_gene: NA

CDR3aa: CASSLAPGTEAFF
CDR3nt: TGTGCCAGCAGCTTAGCGCCGGGCACTGAAGCTTTCTTT
j_gene: TRBJ1-1
v_gene: TRBV7-6
abundance: many
d_gene: NA

CDR3aa: CASSLAGTDTQYF
CDR3nt: TGTGCCAGCAGCTTGGCCGGGACAGATACGCAGTATTTT
j_gene: TRBJ2-3
v_gene: TRBV5-4
abundance: many
d_gene: NA

CDR3aa: CATSRDGTVGYAF
CDR3nt: TGTGCTACCAGCAGAGATGGGACAGTCGGCTACGCCTTC
j_gene: TRBJ1-2
v_gene: TRBV15
abundance: NA
d_gene: TRBD1

CDR3aa: CASSLPSGQETQYF
CDR3nt: TGTGCCAGCAGCTTACCTAGCGGGCAAGAGACCCAGTACTTC
j_gene: TRBJ2-5
v_gene: TRBV7-9
abundance: many
d_gene: TRBD2

CDR3aa: CATSRDLAGGNEQFF
CDR3nt: TGTGCCACCAGCAGAGATCTAGCGGGGGGGAATGAGCAGTTCTTC
j_gene: TRBJ2-1
v_gene: TRBV15
abundance: NA
d_gene: TRBD2

CDR3aa: CASSQSGSSYNSPLHF
CDR3nt: TGTGCCAGCAGCCAAAGTGGGAGCTCCTATAATTCACCCCTCCACTTT
j_gene: TRBJ1-6
v_gene: TRBV3-1
abundance: many
d_gene: NA

CDR3aa: CASRQAGQGTYEQYF
CDR3nt: TGCGCCAGCAGGCAAGCCGGACAGGGAACCTACGAGCAGTACTTC
j_gene: TRBJ2-7
v_gene: TRBV5-1
abundance: NA
d_gene: TRBD1

CDR3aa: CASSGYRGANTGELFF
CDR3nt: TGTGCCAGCAGTGGATACAGGGGCGCGAACACCGGGGAGCTGTTTTTT
j_gene: TRBJ2-2
v_gene: TRBV25-1
abundance: many
d_gene: TRBD1

CDR3aa: CASSASGGHQPQHF
CDR3nt: TGTGCCAGCAGTGCCTCAGGGGGACATCAGCCCCAGCATTTT
j_gene: TRBJ1-5
v_gene: TRBV27
abundance: medium-sized
d_gene: TRBD1

CDR3aa: CASSSGRAEQRTQYF
CDR3nt: TGTGCCAGCAGCTCCGGACGAGCGGAACAGCGGACCCAGTACTTC
j_gene: TRBJ2-5
v_gene: TRBV7-2
abundance: NA
d_gene: NA

CDR3aa: CASSLKARNGVTHNEQFF
CDR3nt: TGTGCCAGCAGCTTAAAAGCTAGGAACGGAGTAACCCACAATGAGCAGTTCTTC
j_gene: TRBJ2-1
v_gene: TRBV11-2
abundance: few
d_gene: NA

CDR3aa: CSASLPRGMNTEAFF
CDR3nt: TGCAGTGCTAGCCTTCCCAGGGGTATGAACACTGAAGCTTTCTTT
j_gene: TRBJ1-1
v_gene: TRBV20-1
abundance: large
d_gene: NA

CDR3aa: CAISGPGTAGNTIYF
CDR3nt: TGTGCCATCAGTGGACCCGGGACAGCTGGAAACACCATATATTTT
j_gene: TRBJ1-3
v_gene: TRBV10-3
abundance: medium-sized
d_gene: TRBD1

CDR3aa: CSARDVDANTGELFF
CDR3nt: TGCAGTGCTAGAGATGTGGACGCGAACACCGGGGAGCTGTTTTTT
j_gene: TRBJ2-2
v_gene: TRBV20-1
abundance: many
d_gene: NA

CDR3aa: CSASLRTSGGETQYF
CDR3nt: TGCAGTGCCAGCCTCCGGACTAGCGGGGGAGAGACCCAGTACTTC
j_gene: TRBJ2-5
v_gene: TRBV20-1
abundance: NA
d_gene: TRBD2

CDR3aa: CASGNPNEAFF
CDR3nt: TGTGCCAGCGGAAACCCGAATGAAGCTTTCTTT
j_gene: TRBJ1-1
v_gene: TRBV6-1
abundance: many
d_gene: NA